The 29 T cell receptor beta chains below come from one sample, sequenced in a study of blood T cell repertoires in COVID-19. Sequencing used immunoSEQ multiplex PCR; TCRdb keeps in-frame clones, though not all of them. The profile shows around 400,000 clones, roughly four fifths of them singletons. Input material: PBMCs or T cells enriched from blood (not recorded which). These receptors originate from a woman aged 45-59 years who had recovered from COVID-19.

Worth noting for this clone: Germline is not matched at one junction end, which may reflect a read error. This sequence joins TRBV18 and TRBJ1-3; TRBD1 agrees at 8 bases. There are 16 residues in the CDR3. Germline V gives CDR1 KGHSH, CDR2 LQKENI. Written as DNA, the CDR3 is TGTGCCAGCTCACCAGTGGACAGGGTTGCTGGAAACACCGTATATTTT. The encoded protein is CASSPVDRVAGNTVYF.

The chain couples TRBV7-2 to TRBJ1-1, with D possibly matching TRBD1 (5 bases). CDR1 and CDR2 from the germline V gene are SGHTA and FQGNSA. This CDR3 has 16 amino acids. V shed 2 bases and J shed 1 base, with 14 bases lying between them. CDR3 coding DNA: TGTGCCAGCAGCTTAATGTCAGGGCTGACGAACACTGAAGCTTTCTTT. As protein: CASSLMSGLTNTEAFF. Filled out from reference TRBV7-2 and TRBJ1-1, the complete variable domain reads GAGVSQSPSNKVTEKGKDVELRCDPISGHTALYWYRQSLGQGLEFLIYFQGNSAPDKSGLPSDRFSAERTGGSVSTLTIQRTQQEDSAVYLCASSLMSGLTNTEAFFGQGTRLTVV.

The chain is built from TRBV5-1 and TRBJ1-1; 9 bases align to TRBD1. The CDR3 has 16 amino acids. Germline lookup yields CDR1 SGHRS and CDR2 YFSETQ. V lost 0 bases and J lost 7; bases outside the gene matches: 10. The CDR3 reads CASSLDTGGGFSEAFF. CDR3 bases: TGCGCCAGCAGCTTGGATACAGGGGGCGGTTTCAGTGAAGCTTTCTTT.

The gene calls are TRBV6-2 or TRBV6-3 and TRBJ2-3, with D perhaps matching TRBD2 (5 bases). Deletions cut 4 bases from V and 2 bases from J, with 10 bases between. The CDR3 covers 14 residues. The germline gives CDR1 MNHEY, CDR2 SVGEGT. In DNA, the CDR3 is TGTGCCAGCAGTTCAACCGGGGACACAGATACGCAGTATTTT. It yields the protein CASSSTGDTDTQYF.

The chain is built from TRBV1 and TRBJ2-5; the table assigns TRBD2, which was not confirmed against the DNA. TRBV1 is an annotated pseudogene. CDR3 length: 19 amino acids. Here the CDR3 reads CTSSQPLAGGPESQETQYF. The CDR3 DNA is TGCACCAGCAGCCAACCATTAGCGGGGGGACCTGAATCCCAAGAGACCCAGTACTTC.

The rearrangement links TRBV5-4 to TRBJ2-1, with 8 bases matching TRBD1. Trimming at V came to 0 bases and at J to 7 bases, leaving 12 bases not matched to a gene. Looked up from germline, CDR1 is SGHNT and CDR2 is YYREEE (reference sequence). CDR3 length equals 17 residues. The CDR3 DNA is TGTGCCAGCAGCTTGGAGTCGAGTCCAGGGGGCTTTAATGAGCAGTTCTTC. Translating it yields CASSLESSPGGFNEQFF.

The CDR3 region is CSVEFGGSGGNTIYF. The DNA for the CDR3 is TGCAGCGTTGAATTTGGAGGGAGTGGTGGAAACACCATATATTTT. V and J are TRBV29-1 and TRBJ1-3; D unclear. Germline values: CDR1 SQVTM, CDR2 ANQGSEA. V lost 2 bases to trimming and J lost 3 bases, with 14 bases between them. CDR3 length: 15 amino acids.

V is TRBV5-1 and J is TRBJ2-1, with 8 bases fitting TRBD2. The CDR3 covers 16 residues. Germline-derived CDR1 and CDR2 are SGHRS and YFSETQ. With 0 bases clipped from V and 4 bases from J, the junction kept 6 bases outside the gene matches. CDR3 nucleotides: TGCGCCAGCAGCTTGGGATCGGGACTAGAATACAATGAGCAGTTCTTC. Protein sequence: CASSLGSGLEYNEQFF.

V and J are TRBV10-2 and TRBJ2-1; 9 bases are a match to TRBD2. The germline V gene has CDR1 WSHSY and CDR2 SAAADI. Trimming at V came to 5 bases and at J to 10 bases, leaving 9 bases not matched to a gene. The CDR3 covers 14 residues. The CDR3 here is CASSSRGRGWEQFF. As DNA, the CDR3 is TGCGCCAGCAGTTCCCGCGGGAGGGGGTGGGAGCAGTTCTTC.

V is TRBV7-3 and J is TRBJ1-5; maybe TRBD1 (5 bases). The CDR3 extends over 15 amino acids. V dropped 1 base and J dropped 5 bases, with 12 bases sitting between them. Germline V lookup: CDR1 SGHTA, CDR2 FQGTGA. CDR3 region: CASSLMGGRDQPQHF. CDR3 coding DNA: TGTGCCAGCAGCTTAATGGGGGGAAGGGATCAGCCCCAGCATTTT. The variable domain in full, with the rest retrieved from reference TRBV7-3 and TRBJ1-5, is GAGVSQTPSNKVTEKGKYVELRCDPISGHTALYWYRQSLGQGPEFLIYFQGTGAADDSGLPNDRFFAVRPEGSVSTLKIQRTERGDSAVYLCASSLMGGRDQPQHFGDGTRLSIL.

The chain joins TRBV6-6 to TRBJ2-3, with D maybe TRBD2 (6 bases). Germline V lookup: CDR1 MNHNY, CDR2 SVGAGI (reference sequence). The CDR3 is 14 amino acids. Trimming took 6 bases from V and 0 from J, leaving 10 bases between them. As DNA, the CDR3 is TGTGCCAGCAGATGGGACTCAAGCACAGATACGCAGTATTTT. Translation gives CASRWDSSTDTQYF.

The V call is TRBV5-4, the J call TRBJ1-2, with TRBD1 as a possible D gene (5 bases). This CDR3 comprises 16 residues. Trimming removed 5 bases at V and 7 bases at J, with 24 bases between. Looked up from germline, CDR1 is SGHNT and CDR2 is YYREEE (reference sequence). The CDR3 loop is CASRSEMRGAGSGYTF. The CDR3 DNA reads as TGTGCCAGCAGATCAGAAATGAGGGGTGCCGGGAGTGGCTACACCTTC.

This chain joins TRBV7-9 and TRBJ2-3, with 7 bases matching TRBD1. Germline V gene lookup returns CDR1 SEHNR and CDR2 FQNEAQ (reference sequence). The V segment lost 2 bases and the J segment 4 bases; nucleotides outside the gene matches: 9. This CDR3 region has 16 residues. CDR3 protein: CASSLLPPQGADTQYF. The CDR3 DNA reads TGTGCCAGCAGCTTATTGCCCCCCCAGGGGGCAGATACGCAGTATTTT.

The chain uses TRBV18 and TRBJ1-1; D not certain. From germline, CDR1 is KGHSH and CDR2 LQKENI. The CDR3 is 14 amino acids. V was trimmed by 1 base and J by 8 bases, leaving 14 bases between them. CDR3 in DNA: TGTGCCAGCTCACCACAGACGCAACTAAGGGAAGCTTTCTTT. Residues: CASSPQTQLREAFF.

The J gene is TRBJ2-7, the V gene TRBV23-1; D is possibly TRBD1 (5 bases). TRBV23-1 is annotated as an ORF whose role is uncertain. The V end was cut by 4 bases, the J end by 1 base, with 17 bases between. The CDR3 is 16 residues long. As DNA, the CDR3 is TGCGCCAGCAGTCGGGTTCCGGATCCAGGGTCCTACGAGCAGTACTTC. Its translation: CASSRVPDPGSYEQYF.

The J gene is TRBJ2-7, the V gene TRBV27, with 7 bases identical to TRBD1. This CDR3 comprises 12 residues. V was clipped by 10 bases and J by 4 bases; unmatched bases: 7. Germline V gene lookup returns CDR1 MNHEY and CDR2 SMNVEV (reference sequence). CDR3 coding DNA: TGTGCCACCCGGGGACAGCTATACGAGCAGTACTTC. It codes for CATRGQLYEQYF.

The CDR3 coding sequence is TGTGCCAGCAGCTTAGGGACAGGTAATCAGCCCCAGCATTTT. Amino acid sequence: CASSLGTGNQPQHF. The V and J genes are TRBV5-4 and TRBJ1-5; TRBD1 matches 8 bases. CDR3 length: 14 residues. Per germline, CDR1 SGHNT and CDR2 YYREEE (reference sequence). The J segment lost 4 bases and the V segment lost 2 bases, leaving 2 bases of the junction unmatched.

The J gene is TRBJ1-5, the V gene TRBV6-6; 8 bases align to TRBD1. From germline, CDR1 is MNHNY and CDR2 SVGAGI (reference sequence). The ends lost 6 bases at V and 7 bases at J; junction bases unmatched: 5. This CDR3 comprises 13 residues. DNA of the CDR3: TGTGCCAGCAGGGGACAGGAGTGGCAGCCCCAGCATTTT. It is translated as CASRGQEWQPQHF.

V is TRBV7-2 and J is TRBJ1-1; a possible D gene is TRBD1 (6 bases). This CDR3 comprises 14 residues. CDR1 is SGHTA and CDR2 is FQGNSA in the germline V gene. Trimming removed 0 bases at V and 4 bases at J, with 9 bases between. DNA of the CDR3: TGTGCCAGCAGCTTAGCGGTAGGGGGCACTGAAGCTTTCTTT. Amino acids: CASSLAVGGTEAFF.

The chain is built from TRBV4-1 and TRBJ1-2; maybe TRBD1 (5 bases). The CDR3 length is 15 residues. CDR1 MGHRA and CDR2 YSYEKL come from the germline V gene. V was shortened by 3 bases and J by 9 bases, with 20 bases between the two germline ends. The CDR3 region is CASSQGIMGLSSYTF. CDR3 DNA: TGCGCCAGCAGCCAGGGTATAATGGGGCTGAGTAGCTACACCTTC.

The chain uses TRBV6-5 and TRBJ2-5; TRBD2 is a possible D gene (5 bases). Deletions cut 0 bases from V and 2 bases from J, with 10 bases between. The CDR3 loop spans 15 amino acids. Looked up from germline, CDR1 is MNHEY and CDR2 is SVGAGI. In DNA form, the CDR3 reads TGTGCCAGCAGTTACTCCGGGAAACTGCAAGAGACCCAGTACTTC. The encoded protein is CASSYSGKLQETQYF.

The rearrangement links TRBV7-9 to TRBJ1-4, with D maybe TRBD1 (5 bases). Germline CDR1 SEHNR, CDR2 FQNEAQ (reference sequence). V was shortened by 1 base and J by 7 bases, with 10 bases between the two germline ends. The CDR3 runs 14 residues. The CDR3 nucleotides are TGTGCCAGCAGCTTAGTGGCGGGGGGTGAAAAACTGTTTTTT. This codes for CASSLVAGGEKLFF.

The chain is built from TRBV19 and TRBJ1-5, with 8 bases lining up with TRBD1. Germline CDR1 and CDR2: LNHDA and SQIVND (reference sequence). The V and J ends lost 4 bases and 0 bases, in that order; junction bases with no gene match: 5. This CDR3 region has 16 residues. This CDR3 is CASSTTGVYSNQPQHF. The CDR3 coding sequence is TGTGCCAGTAGTACGACAGGGGTATATAGCAATCAGCCCCAGCATTTT.

For the CDR3, the DNA is TGTGCCAGCAGTGACACGGGACAGACCTATGGCTACACCTTC. Its protein product is CASSDTGQTYGYTF. V is TRBV6-4 and J is TRBJ1-2, with 7 nucleotides matching TRBD1. J was trimmed by 4 bases and V by 2 bases; bases with no gene match: 4. The CDR3 sequence is 14 residues long. The germline gives CDR1 MRHNA, CDR2 SNTAGT.

CDR3 nucleotides: TGTGCCAGCAGCTCGTTCCCGGGACAGGACCAACTAGCCAAAAACATTCAGTACTTC. Its protein is CASSSFPGQDQLAKNIQYF. The J gene is TRBJ2-4, the V gene TRBV7-9, with 8 bases aligning to TRBD1. The CDR3 covers 19 residues. V was pared by 4 bases and J by 0 bases, with 14 bases of the junction left unmatched. Germline V gene lookup returns CDR1 SEHNR and CDR2 FQNEAQ (reference sequence).

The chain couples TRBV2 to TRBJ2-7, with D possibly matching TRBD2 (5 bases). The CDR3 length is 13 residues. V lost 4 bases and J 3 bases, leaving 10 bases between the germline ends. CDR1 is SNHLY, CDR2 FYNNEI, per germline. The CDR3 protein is CASSGERHYEQYF. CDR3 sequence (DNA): TGTGCCAGCAGTGGGGAGCGCCACTACGAGCAGTACTTC. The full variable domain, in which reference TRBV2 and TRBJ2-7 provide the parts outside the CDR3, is EPEVTQTPSHQVTQMGQEVILRCVPISNHLYFYWYRQILGQKVEFLVSFYNNEISEKSEIFDDQFSVERPDGSNFTLKIRSTKLEDSAMYFCASSGERHYEQYFGPGTRLTVT.

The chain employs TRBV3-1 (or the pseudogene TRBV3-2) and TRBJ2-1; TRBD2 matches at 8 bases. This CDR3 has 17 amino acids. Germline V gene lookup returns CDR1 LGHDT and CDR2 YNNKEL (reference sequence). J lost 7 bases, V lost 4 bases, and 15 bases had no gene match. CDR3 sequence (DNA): TGTGCCAGCAGCCTCCTAGGCACGGGAGGGCCGGGGAATGAGCAGTTCTTC. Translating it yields CASSLLGTGGPGNEQFF.

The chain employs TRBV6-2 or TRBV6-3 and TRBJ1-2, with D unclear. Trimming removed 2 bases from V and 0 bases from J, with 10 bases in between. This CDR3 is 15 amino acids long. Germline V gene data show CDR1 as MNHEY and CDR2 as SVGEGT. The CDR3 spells CASSYRDNTNYGYTF. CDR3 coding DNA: TGTGCCAGCAGTTACAGAGACAATACTAACTATGGCTACACCTTC.

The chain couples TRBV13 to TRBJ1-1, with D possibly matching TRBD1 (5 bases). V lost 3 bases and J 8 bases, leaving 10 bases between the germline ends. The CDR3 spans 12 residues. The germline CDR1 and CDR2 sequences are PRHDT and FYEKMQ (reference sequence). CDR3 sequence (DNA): TGTGCCAGCAGCTTGGGGCGTCGAGAAGCTTTCTTT. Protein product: CASSLGRREAFF.